The rows below give T cell receptor beta chains drawn from one sample of a study of breast tumors, draining lymph nodes, adjacent tissues. MiXCR, run by TCRdb on the multiplex PCR reads, gives a single entry per CDR3 protein. The repertoire includes 200,000 to 250,000 distinct CDR3 sequences, about 34% of them detected once, and approximately 4% sits in the top ten. The material sequenced was axillary lymph node tissue. These receptor sequences come from a female donor with breast cancer. Some clones in this sample may be carry-over from other donors' samples. CDR3s include the opening cysteine and the closing phenylalanine or tryptophan. The order of the fields is J gene, D gene, CDR3 length, clone size, V gene, CDR3 protein, CDR3 DNA. The D gene is left open where the match is weak. A row's size may be missing; if present it is once, few, many or a size class.

>TRBJ2-1|.|15|.|TRBV2
CASSSGGQSYNEQFF
TGTGCCAGCAGTAGTGGGGGCCAATCCTACAATGAGCAGTTCTTC
>TRBJ2-5|TRBD2|16|.|TRBV11-3
CASSFHGTSGQETQYF
TGTGCCAGCAGCTTCCATGGGACTAGCGGGCAAGAGACCCAGTACTTC
>TRBJ1-6|TRBD1|16|many|TRBV4-2
CASSQRGQGGISPLHF
TGTGCCAGCAGCCAGAGAGGACAGGGCGGGATTTCACCCCTCCACTTT
>TRBJ2-1|.|17|many|TRBV7-9
CASSSDVGGGLYNEQFF
TGTGCCAGCAGTTCCGATGTAGGGGGGGGGCTCTACAATGAGCAGTTCTTC
>TRBJ2-3|.|13|many|TRBV5-1
CASSPTSTDTQYF
TGCGCCAGCAGCCCAACTAGCACAGATACGCAGTATTTT
>TRBJ2-1|TRBD1|11|many|TRBV20-1
CSAGDRDEQFF
TGCAGTGCTGGGGACAGGGATGAGCAGTTCTTC
>TRBJ2-1|.|10|.|TRBV7-8
CASQGGEQFF
TGTGCCAGTCAGGGGGGTGAGCAGTTCTTC
>TRBJ2-5|TRBD1|13|.|TRBV3-1
CASSQETGETQYF
TGTGCCAGCAGCCAAGAGACAGGGGAGACCCAGTACTTC
>TRBJ2-1|TRBD2|16|many|TRBV11-3
CASSKIAGALGNEQFF
TGTGCCAGCAGCAAAATAGCGGGAGCATTAGGCAATGAGCAGTTCTTC
>TRBJ2-7|.|11|many|TRBV29-1
CSVVSGYEQYF
TGCAGCGTTGTTAGCGGCTACGAGCAGTACTTC
>TRBJ1-2|.|15|few|TRBV6-5
CASSHSRTFDYGYTF
TGTGCCAGCAGTCACTCGAGGACATTCGACTATGGCTACACCTTC
>TRBJ1-6|.|15|many|TRBV4-1
CASSLTPGYNSPLHF
TGCGCCAGCAGCCTAACGCCAGGGTATAATTCACCCCTCCACTTT
>TRBJ2-1|.|13|.|TRBV6-6
CASSHPTGGEQFF
TGTGCCAGCAGTCACCCGACCGGGGGTGAGCAGTTCTTC
>TRBJ2-5|TRBD1|15|many|TRBV7-2
CASSFDRGRQETQYF
TGTGCCAGCAGCTTTGACAGGGGGCGCCAAGAGACCCAGTACTTC
>TRBJ2-4|TRBD2|14|many|TRBV20-1
CSAPTSGIKNIQYF
TGCAGTGCTCCGACTAGCGGCATCAAAAACATTCAGTACTTC
>TRBJ2-2|.|16|.|TRBV9
CASSGTVWGDTGELFF
TGTGCCAGCAGCGGAACCGTTTGGGGGGACACCGGGGAGCTGTTTTTT
>TRBJ2-7|.|14|many|TRBV9
CASSVAGSTYEQYF
TGTGCCAGCAGCGTAGCGGGGAGTACCTACGAGCAGTACTTC
>TRBJ2-7|TRBD1|17|many|TRBV5-1
CASSSILDRDGSYEQYF
TGCGCCAGCAGCTCTATCCTGGACAGGGATGGCTCCTACGAGCAGTACTTC
>TRBJ2-7|TRBD1|17|.|TRBV12-5
CASGLEPLGTGSYEQYF
TGTGCTAGTGGTTTGGAGCCACTCGGGACAGGGTCCTACGAGCAGTACTTC
>TRBJ1-3|TRBD1|15|.|TRBV5-1
CASSVSQGVGNTIYF
TGCGCCAGCAGCGTCTCACAGGGGGTCGGAAACACCATATATTTT
>TRBJ2-5|TRBD2|14|many|TRBV20-1
CSASEIAGGETQYF
TGCAGTGCTAGCGAAATAGCGGGGGGGGAGACCCAGTACTTC
>TRBJ2-3|TRBD2|11|.|TRBV7-9
CASTAGTSDYF
TGTGCCAGCACAGCCGGGACTAGCGATTATTTT
>TRBJ2-7|.|12|.|TRBV24-1
CASWGNSYEQYF
TGTGCTAGTTGGGGGAATTCCTACGAGCAGTACTTC
>TRBJ2-5|TRBD2|16|many|TRBV5-1
CASKSLAGGPSETQYF
TGCGCCAGCAAGTCATTAGCGGGAGGGCCCTCGGAGACCCAGTACTTC
>TRBJ1-4|.|12|.|TRBV10-3
CAISVGEEKLFF
TGTGCCATCAGTGTCGGGGAGGAAAAACTGTTTTTT
>TRBJ2-3|TRBD2|14|many|TRBV7-7
CASSLAGDADTQYF
TGTGCTAGCAGCTTAGCGGGGGACGCAGATACGCAGTATTTT
>TRBJ2-5|.|15|many|TRBV10-2
CASSESNPAPETQYF
TGCGCCAGCAGTGAGTCGAACCCGGCCCCGGAGACCCAGTACTTC
>TRBJ2-7|TRBD2|15|medium-sized|TRBV6-5
CASSFQPLTSDEQYF
TGTGCCAGCAGTTTTCAACCCCTGACTAGCGACGAGCAGTACTTC
>TRBJ2-2|.|15|many|TRBV14
CASSHLQEYTGELFF
TGTGCCAGCAGCCACTTACAGGAATACACCGGGGAGCTGTTTTTT
>TRBJ2-1|.|15|many|TRBV12-3/TRBV12-4
CASSLSGSPSNEQFF
TGTGCCAGCAGTTTGTCCGGGAGTCCGAGCAATGAGCAGTTCTTC